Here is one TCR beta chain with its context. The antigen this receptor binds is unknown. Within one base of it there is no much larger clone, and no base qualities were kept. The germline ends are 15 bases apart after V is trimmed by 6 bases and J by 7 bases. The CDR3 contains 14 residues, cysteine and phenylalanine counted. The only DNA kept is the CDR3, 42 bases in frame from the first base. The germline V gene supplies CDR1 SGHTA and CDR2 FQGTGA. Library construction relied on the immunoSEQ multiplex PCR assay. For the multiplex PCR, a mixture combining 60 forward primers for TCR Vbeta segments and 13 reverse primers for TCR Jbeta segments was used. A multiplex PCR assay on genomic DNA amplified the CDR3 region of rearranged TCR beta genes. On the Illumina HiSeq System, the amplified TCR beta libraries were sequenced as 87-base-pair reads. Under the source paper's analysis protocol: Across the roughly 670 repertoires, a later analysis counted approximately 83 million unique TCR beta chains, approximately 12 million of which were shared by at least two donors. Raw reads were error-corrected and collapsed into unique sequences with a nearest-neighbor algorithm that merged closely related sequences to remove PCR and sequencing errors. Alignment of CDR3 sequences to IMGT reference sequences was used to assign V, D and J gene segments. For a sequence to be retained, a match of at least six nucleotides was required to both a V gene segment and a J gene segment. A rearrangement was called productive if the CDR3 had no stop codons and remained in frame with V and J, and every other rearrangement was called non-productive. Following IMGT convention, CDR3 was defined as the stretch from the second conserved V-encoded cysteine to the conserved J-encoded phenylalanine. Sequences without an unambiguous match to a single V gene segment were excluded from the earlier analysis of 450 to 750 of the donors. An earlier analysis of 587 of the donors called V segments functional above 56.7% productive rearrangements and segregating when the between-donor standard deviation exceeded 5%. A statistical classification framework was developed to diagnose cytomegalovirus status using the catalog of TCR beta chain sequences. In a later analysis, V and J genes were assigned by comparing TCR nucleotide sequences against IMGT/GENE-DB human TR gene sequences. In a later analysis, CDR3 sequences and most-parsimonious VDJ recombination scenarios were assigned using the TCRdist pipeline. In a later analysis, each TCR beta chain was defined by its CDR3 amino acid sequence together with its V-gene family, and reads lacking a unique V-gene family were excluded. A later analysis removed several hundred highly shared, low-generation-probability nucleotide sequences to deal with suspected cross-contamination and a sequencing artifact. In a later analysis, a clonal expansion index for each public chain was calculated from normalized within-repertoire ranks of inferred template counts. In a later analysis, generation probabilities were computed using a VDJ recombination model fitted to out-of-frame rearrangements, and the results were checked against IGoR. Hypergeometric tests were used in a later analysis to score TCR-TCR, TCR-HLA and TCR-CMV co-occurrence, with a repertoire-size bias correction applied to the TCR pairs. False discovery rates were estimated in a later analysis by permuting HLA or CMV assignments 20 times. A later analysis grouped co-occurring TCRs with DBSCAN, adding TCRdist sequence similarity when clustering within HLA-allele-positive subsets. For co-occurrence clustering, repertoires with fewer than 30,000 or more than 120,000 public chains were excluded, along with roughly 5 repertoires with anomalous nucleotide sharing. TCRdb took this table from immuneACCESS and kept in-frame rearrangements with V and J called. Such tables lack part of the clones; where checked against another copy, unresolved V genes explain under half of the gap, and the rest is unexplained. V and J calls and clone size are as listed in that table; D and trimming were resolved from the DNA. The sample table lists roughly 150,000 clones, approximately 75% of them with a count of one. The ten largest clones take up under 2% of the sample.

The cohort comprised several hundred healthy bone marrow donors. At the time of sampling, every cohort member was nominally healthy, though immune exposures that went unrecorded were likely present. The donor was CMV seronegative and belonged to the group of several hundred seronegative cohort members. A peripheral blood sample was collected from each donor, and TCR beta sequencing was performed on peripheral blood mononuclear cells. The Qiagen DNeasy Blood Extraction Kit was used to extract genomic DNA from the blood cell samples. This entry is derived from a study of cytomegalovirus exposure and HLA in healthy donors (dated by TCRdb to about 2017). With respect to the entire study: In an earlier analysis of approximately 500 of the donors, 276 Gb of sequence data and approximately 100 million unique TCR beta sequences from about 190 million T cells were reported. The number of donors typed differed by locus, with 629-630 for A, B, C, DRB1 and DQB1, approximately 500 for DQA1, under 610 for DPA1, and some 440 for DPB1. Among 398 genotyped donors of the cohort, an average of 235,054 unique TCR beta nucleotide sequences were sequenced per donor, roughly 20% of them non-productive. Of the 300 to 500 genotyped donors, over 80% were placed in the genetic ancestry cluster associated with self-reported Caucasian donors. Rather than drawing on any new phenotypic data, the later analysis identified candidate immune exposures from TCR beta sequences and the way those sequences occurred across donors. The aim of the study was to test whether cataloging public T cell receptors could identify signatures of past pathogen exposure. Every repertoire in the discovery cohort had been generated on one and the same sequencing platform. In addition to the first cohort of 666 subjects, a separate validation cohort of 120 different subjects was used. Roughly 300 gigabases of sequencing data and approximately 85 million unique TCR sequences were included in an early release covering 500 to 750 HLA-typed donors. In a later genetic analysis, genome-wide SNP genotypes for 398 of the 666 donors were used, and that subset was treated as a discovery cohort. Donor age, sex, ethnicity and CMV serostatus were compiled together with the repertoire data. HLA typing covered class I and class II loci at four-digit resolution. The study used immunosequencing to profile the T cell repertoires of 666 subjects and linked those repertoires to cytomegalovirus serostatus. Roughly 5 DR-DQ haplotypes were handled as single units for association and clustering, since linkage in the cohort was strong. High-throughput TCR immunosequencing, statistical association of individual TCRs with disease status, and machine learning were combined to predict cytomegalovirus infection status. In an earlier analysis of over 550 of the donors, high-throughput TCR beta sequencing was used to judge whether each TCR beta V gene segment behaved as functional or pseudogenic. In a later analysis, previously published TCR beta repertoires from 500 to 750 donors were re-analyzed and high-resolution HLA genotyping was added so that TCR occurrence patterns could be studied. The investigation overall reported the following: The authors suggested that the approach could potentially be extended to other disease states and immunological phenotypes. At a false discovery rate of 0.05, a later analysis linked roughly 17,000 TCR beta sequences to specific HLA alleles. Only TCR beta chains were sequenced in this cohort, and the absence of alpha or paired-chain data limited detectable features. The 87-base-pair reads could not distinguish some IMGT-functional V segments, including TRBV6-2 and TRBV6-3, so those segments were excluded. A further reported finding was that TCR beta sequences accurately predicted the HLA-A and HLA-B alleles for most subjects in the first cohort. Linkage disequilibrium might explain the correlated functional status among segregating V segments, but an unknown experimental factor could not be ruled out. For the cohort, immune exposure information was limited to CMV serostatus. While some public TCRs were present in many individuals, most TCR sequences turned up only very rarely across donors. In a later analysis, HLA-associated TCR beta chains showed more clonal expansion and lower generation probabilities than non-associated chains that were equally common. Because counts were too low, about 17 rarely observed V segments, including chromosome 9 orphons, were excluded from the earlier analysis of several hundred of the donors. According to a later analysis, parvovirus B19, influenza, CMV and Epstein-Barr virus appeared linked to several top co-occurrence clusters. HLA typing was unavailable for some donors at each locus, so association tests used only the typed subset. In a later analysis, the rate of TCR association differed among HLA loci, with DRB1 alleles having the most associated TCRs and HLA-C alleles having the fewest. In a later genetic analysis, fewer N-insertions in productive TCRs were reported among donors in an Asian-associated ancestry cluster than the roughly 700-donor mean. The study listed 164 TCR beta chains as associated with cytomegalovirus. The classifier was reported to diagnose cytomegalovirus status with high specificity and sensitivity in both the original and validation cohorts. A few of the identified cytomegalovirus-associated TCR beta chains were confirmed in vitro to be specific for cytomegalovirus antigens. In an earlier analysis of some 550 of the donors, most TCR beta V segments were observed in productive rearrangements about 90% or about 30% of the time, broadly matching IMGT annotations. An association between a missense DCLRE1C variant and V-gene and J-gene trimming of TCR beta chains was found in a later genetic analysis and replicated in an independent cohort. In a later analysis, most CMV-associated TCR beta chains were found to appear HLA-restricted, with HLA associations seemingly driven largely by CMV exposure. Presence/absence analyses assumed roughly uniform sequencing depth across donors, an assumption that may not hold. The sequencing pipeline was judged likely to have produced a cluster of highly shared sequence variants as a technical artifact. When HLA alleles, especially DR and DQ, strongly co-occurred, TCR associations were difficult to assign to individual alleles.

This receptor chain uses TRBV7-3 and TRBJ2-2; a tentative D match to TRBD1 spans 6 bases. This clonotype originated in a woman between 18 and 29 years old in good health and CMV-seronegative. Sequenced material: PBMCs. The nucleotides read TGTGCCAGCAGATCAGGGGCCCTCGGCGGGGAGCTGTTTTTT. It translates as CASRSGALGGELFF.